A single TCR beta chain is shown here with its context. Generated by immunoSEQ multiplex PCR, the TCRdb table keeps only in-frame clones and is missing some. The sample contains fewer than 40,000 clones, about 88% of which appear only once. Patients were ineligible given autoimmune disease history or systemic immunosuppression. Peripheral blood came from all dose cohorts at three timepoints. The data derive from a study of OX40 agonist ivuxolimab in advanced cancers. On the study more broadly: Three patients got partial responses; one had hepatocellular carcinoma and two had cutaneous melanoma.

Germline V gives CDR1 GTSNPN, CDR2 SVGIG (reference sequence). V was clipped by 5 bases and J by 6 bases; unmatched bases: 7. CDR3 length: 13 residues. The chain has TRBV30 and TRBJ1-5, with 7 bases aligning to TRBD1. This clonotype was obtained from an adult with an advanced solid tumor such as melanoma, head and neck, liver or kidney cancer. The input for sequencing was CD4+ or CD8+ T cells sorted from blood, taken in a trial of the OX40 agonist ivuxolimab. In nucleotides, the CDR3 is TGTGCCTGGGAATTACAGGGGAGTCAGCCCCAGCATTTT. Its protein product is CAWELQGSQPQHF.